The next 32 T cell receptor beta chains were all read from a single sample in a study of technical replicates of blood from several donors. Sequencing used immunoSEQ multiplex PCR; TCRdb keeps in-frame clones, though not all of them. The data show about 78,000 clones, with more than 85% seen just once and more than 0.2% held by the top ten. The sequencing sample was made of T cells isolated from PBMCs. These receptors all come from a human donor in good health.

The chain combines TRBV4-1 with TRBJ1-2; D possibly corresponds to TRBD1 (6 bases). The V gene lost 2 bases and the J gene lost 8 bases, with 18 bases spanning the gap. In germline, CDR1 is MGHRA, CDR2 YSYEKL. CDR3 length: 15 residues. CDR3: CASSQPQGRPGGYTF. In DNA form, the CDR3 reads TGCGCCAGCAGCCAACCGCAGGGGCGTCCAGGCGGCTACACCTTC.

The chain recombines TRBV7-8 with TRBJ2-5, with 7 nucleotides matching TRBD1. The CDR3 is 14 amino acids. The trim removed 5 bases at V and 5 bases at J, leaving 8 bases unmatched. Germline CDR1 and CDR2: SGHVS and FQNEAQ. The DNA for the CDR3 is TGTGCCAGCAGCGCGACAGGGACGTACGAGACCCAGTACTTC. Its protein is CASSATGTYETQYF.

V usage is TRBV9 and J usage is TRBJ2-5, with 7 bases identical to TRBD2. CDR3 length equals 14 residues. The germline gives CDR1 SGDLS, CDR2 YYNGEE. With V trimmed by 3 bases and J by 5 bases, 7 bases remained unmatched. The CDR3 protein is CASSGRDYWETQYF. Written as DNA, the CDR3 is TGTGCCAGCAGCGGACGGGACTATTGGGAGACCCAGTACTTC.

The rearrangement uses TRBV6-1 and TRBJ2-2, with a possible D match to TRBD2 (6 bases). The CDR3 spans 15 residues. Germline CDR1 and CDR2: MNHNS and SASEGT. V was trimmed by 3 bases and J by 4 bases, leaving 12 bases between them. The CDR3 sequence: CASSDGGRSTGELFF. Written as DNA, the CDR3 is TGTGCCAGCAGTGACGGGGGTAGGAGCACCGGGGAGCTGTTTTTT.

The chain combines TRBV20-1 with TRBJ1-2; D unresolved. CDR3 size: 9 residues. CDR1 is DFQATT, CDR2 SNEGSKA, per germline (reference sequence). CDR3 loop: CSPRYRYTF. The DNA of the CDR3 is TGCAGCCCCCGCTACCGCTACACCTTC.

The chain uses TRBV2 and TRBJ2-2; D is possibly TRBD2 (6 bases). The germline V gene has CDR1 SNHLY and CDR2 FYNNEI. This CDR3 comprises 16 residues. The V and J ends lost 2 bases and 3 bases respectively, with 13 bases between them. The CDR3 sequence: CASSENRRGYTGELFF. The CDR3 DNA sequence: TGTGCCAGCAGTGAAAATAGGAGGGGATACACCGGGGAGCTGTTTTTT.

V usage is TRBV19 and J usage is TRBJ1-5, with 8 bases matching TRBD1. The CDR3 has 13 amino acids. Trimming removed 7 bases from V and 10 bases from J; junction bases left unmatched: 9. The germline gives CDR1 LNHDA, CDR2 SQIVND (reference sequence). The CDR3 sequence is CASMRTGTIPQHF. The CDR3 nucleotides are TGTGCCAGTATGAGGACAGGGACAATTCCCCAGCATTTT.

Only one count was recorded for this clone. This sequence joins TRBV30 and TRBJ1-6; D is unresolved. Germline-derived CDR1 and CDR2 are GTSNPN and SVGIG (reference sequence). V dropped 5 bases and J dropped 5 bases, with 10 bases sitting between them. The CDR3 is 13 residues long. The CDR3 nucleotides are TGTGCCTGGGCAGAAGTTCATAATTCACCCCTCCACTTT. This sequence encodes CAWAEVHNSPLHF.

The chain has TRBV11-2 and TRBJ1-4; D call uncertain. This CDR3 is 13 amino acids long. Germline CDR1 and CDR2: SGHAT and FQNNGV. Deletions cut 5 bases from V and 6 bases from J, with 10 bases between. In DNA, the CDR3 is TGTGCCAGCAGCCCCGACTCATATGAAAAACTGTTTTTT. Residues: CASSPDSYEKLFF.

This clone was seen only once. The gene calls are TRBV7-9 and TRBJ2-1; weak D call: TRBD1 (6 bases). Trimming cost V 7 bases and J 2 bases, with 9 bases left between them. The length of the CDR3 is 13 residues. From germline, CDR1 is SEHNR and CDR2 FQNEAQ (reference sequence). The CDR3 nucleotides read TGTGCCAGCAACAGGGTGACCTACAATGAGCAGTTCTTC. Translating it yields CASNRVTYNEQFF.

This chain joins TRBV7-6 and TRBJ1-6; perhaps TRBD1 as D (6 bases). The V end was cut by 5 bases, the J end by 6 bases, with 14 bases between. The CDR3 totals 15 residues. CDR1 is SGHVS, CDR2 FNYEAQ, per germline. The CDR3 spells CASSPWTELNSPLHF. CDR3 DNA: TGTGCCAGCAGCCCATGGACAGAGCTTAATTCACCCCTCCACTTT.

This chain connects TRBV6-6 to TRBJ2-1, with 7 positions matching TRBD2. The V and J ends lost 4 bases and 8 bases, in that order; junction bases with no gene match: 5. This CDR3 is built from 13 residues. Germline V gene sequence: CDR1 MNHNY, CDR2 SVGAGI (reference sequence). In DNA, the CDR3 is TGTGCCAGCAGTTCGGGGGGAGGTCATGAGCAGTTCTTC. Amino acid sequence: CASSSGGGHEQFF.

This chain uses TRBV29-1 with TRBJ2-3, with 7 bases fitting TRBD2. The CDR3 extends over 13 amino acids. CDR1 and CDR2 (germline): SQVTM, ANQGSEA. The V gene end was trimmed by 4 bases and the J gene end by 12 bases; junction bases not matched to a gene: 13. CDR3 sequence (DNA): TGCAGCGTTGTTGGTAAAGGGAGGGAAGTTCAGTATTTT. This translates into CSVVGKGREVQYF.

The sample holds a few counts of this clone. J is TRBJ2-2 and V is TRBV4-1, with D perhaps matching TRBD2 (6 bases). Per germline, CDR1 MGHRA and CDR2 YSYEKL. Trimming pared 0 bases from V and 7 bases from J, leaving 12 bases between. The CDR3 runs 15 residues. As DNA, the CDR3 is TGCGCCAGCAGCCAAGAGTTCGGGGGTGTCGGGGAGCTGTTTTTT. This encodes CASSQEFGGVGELFF.

This chain connects TRBV5-4 to TRBJ2-1; TRBD2 agrees at 12 bases. The V and J ends lost 3 bases and 8 bases, in that order; junction bases with no gene match: 9. This CDR3 has 16 amino acids. Per the germline V gene, CDR1 is SGHNT and CDR2 is YYREEE (reference sequence). DNA of the CDR3: TGTGCCAGCAGCTGGAACAGGGGACTAGCGGGTCATGAGCAGTTCTTC. Protein product: CASSWNRGLAGHEQFF.

The rearrangement uses TRBV6-4 and TRBJ2-3; a possible D gene is TRBD1 (6 bases). This CDR3 spans 15 amino acids. V was clipped by 5 bases and J by 0 bases, with 12 bases between them. Germline V CDR1 and CDR2: MRHNA, SNTAGT. DNA of the CDR3: TGTGCCAGCAGTCGGACAGCCCGTAGCACAGATACGCAGTATTTT. This encodes CASSRTARSTDTQYF.

The rearrangement uses TRBV11-2 and TRBJ2-1, with D possibly being TRBD1 (6 bases). Germline CDR1 is SGHAT and CDR2 is FQNNGV. The CDR3 covers 13 residues. V was clipped by 3 bases and J by 7 bases, with 10 bases between them. The CDR3 DNA follows: TGTGCCAGCAGCTTTGGCAGGGGTAATGAGCAGTTCTTC. Encoded protein: CASSFGRGNEQFF. Full variable domain (outside the CDR3, taken from reference TRBV11-2 and TRBJ2-1): EAGVAQSPRYKIIEKRQSVAFWCNPISGHATLYWYQQILGQGPKLLIQFQNNGVVDDSQLPKDRFSAERLKGVDSTLKIQPAKLEDSAVYLCASSFGRGNEQFFGPGTRLTVL.

The chain employs TRBV5-5 and TRBJ1-1; no definite D call. The CDR3 contains 12 residues. Per the germline V gene, CDR1 is SGHKS and CDR2 is YYEKEE (reference sequence). V was pared by 1 base and J by 3 bases, with 4 bases between. The CDR3 DNA reads as TGTGCCAGCAGCTTGTTCGACACTGAAGCTTTCTTT. Translating it yields CASSLFDTEAFF. The whole variable domain, filled in from reference TRBV5-5 and TRBJ1-1, reads DAGVTQSPTHLIKTRGQQVTLRCSPISGHKSVSWYQQVLGQGPQFIFQYYEKEERGRGNFPDRFSARQFPNYSSELNVNALLLGDSALYLCASSLFDTEAFFGQGTRLTVV.

This clone was found once. The rearrangement joins TRBV20-1 to TRBJ2-7, with D uncertain. CDR1 and CDR2 from the germline V gene are DFQATT and SNEGSKA (reference sequence). The length of the CDR3 is 11 residues. V lost 6 bases and J 5 bases, leaving 11 bases between the germline ends. The CDR3 sequence is CSAESGHEQYF. The CDR3, as DNA: TGCAGTGCAGAGAGTGGGCACGAGCAGTACTTC.

This rearrangement joins TRBV7-9 to TRBJ2-1; weak D call: TRBD2 (6 bases). CDR3 length: 16 residues. V shed 1 base and J shed 2 bases, with 12 bases lying between them. Per the germline V gene, CDR1 is SEHNR and CDR2 is FQNEAQ (reference sequence). The CDR3 DNA sequence: TGTGCCAGCAGCTTAGATGCGGGGAATCCCTACAATGAGCAGTTCTTC. Translating it yields CASSLDAGNPYNEQFF.

CDR3 residues: CASSSTGGPYSNQPQHF. The DNA of the CDR3 is TGTGCCAGCAGTTCTACAGGGGGTCCTTATAGCAATCAGCCCCAGCATTTT. The chain couples TRBV7-9 to TRBJ1-5; 8 bases are shared with TRBD1. This CDR3 is built from 17 residues. V shed 6 bases, J shed 0 bases, and the junction held 10 bases outside the gene matches. CDR1 is SEHNR, CDR2 FQNEAQ, per germline (reference sequence).

The genes are TRBV30 and TRBJ2-7; 7 bases map to TRBD1. The CDR3 is 12 residues long. Germline CDR1 reads GTSNPN; CDR2 reads SVGIG (reference sequence). With 2 bases clipped from V and 3 bases from J, the junction kept 1 base outside the gene matches. CDR3 in amino acids: CAWSRDSYEQYF. DNA of the CDR3: TGTGCCTGGAGTCGGGACAGCTACGAGCAGTACTTC.

This clone was counted a few times. This chain connects TRBV2 to TRBJ2-3; D is ambiguous. The CDR3 runs 14 residues. Trimming removed 9 bases at V and 0 bases at J, with 13 bases between. From germline, CDR1 is SNHLY and CDR2 FYNNEI. CDR3 sequence: CARASWSSTDTQYF. The CDR3, as DNA: TGTGCCAGGGCCTCATGGTCTAGCACAGATACGCAGTATTTT.

A note on this clone: The junction departs from the called germline gene at one end, perhaps through a read error. The chain employs TRBV6-1 and TRBJ1-2; no reliable D call. CDR1 is MNHNS and CDR2 is SASEGT in the germline V gene. This CDR3 contains 11 residues. The CDR3 spells CASSEAREAFF. The CDR3 DNA reads as TGTGCCAGCAGTGAAGCCCGGGAAGCCTTTTTC.

The rearrangement uses TRBV27 and TRBJ1-1; tentatively, D is TRBD1 (5 bases). V lost 3 bases to trimming and J lost 5 bases, with 13 bases between them. CDR1 and CDR2 from the germline V gene are MNHEY and SMNVEV (reference sequence). There are 14 residues in the CDR3. The DNA for the CDR3 is TGTGCCAGCAGTTTGGGACTCGGGACGACTGAAGCTTTCTTT. This translates into CASSLGLGTTEAFF.

V is TRBV4-2 and J is TRBJ2-2; 12 positions match TRBD2. The CDR3 contains 19 residues. V shed 1 base and J 2 bases; nucleotides not matched to a gene: 8. Germline V gene data show CDR1 as LGHNA and CDR2 as YNFKEQ. This CDR3 reads CASSQGPGLAGINTGELFF. CDR3 sequence (DNA): TGTGCCAGCAGCCAAGGACCTGGACTAGCGGGGATAAACACCGGGGAGCTGTTTTTT.

The chain couples TRBV5-1 to TRBJ2-1; the match to TRBD2 covers 9 bases. There are 18 residues in the CDR3. V shed 0 bases and J 2 bases; nucleotides not matched to a gene: 9. Germline V gene sequence: CDR1 SGHRS, CDR2 YFSETQ. The DNA for the CDR3 is TGCGCCAGCAGCTTGGATGTTAGCGGGAGTTCAGCCTACAATGAGCAGTTCTTC. Encoded protein: CASSLDVSGSSAYNEQFF.

The V gene is TRBV6-5, the J gene TRBJ2-7; possible D gene TRBD1, 5 bases. CDR1 is MNHEY and CDR2 is SVGAGI in the germline V gene. The CDR3 consists of 14 residues. Deletions cut 2 bases from V and 3 bases from J, with 11 bases between. In DNA, the CDR3 is TGTGCCAGCAGTTACCGGGCAGGGTTCTACGAGCAGTACTTC. It yields the protein CASSYRAGFYEQYF.

The chain combines TRBV9 with TRBJ2-1, with TRBD2 matching 8 bases. CDR1 is SGDLS, CDR2 YYNGEE, per germline. The V and J ends lost 4 bases and 6 bases, in that order; junction bases with no gene match: 9. CDR3 length: 15 amino acids. In nucleotides, the CDR3 is TGTGCCAGCAGCCCCAGTGCGGGGGGCGTCAATGAGCAGTTCTTC. Protein product: CASSPSAGGVNEQFF.

The J gene is TRBJ1-5, the V gene TRBV28; D is ambiguous. CDR3 length equals 15 residues. Trimming took 2 bases from V and 2 from J, leaving 10 bases between them. Germline lookup yields CDR1 MDHEN and CDR2 SYDVKM. The CDR3 sequence: CASSLEGPRNQPQHF. CDR3 DNA: TGTGCCAGCAGTTTAGAGGGCCCGCGCAATCAGCCCCAGCATTTT. Complete variable domain (other parts from reference TRBV28 and TRBJ1-5): DVKVTQSSRYLVKRTGEKVFLECVQDMDHENMFWYRQDPGLGLRLIYFSYDVKMKEKGDIPEGYSVSREKKERFSLILESASTNQTSMYLCASSLEGPRNQPQHFGDGTRLSIL.

This clone was detected once. The V gene is TRBV7-3, the J gene TRBJ1-1, with D possibly TRBD1 on 6 matching bases. Between the trimmed V and J ends, which lost 3 bases and 1 base, there was a span of 12 bases. The CDR3 consists of 15 residues. CDR1 is SGHTA, CDR2 FQGTGA, per germline. The CDR3 bases are TGTGCCAGCAGCTTGTACGGGACAAGGAACACTGAAGCTTTCTTT. As protein: CASSLYGTRNTEAFF.

This chain joins TRBV27 and TRBJ2-7; TRBD2 matches 7 bases. The CDR3 spans 16 residues. The germline CDR1 and CDR2 sequences are MNHEY and SMNVEV (reference sequence). Unmatched junction bases numbered 16, after V lost 5 bases and J lost 6 bases. The CDR3 DNA sequence: TGTGCCAGCAGTCCGGGACCGGTAGCGGGCTTCACCGAGCAGTACTTC. Translated: CASSPGPVAGFTEQYF.